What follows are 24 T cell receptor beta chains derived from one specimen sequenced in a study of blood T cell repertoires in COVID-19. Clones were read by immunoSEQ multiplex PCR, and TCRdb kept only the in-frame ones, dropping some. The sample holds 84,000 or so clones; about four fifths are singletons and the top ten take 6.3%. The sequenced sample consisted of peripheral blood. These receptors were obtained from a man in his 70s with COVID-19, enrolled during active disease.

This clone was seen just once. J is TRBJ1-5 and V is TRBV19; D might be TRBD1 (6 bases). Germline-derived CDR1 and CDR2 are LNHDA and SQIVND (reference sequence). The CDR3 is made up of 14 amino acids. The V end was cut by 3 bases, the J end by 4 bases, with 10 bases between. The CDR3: CASSMDSSNQPQHF. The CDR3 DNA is TGTGCCAGTAGTATGGACAGCTCGAATCAGCCCCAGCATTTT. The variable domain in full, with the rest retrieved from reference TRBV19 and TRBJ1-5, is DGGITQSPKYLFRKEGQNVTLSCEQNLNHDAMYWYRQDPGQGLRLIYYSQIVNDFQKGDIAEGYSVSREKKESFPLTVTSAQKNPTAFYLCASSMDSSNQPQHFGDGTRLSIL.

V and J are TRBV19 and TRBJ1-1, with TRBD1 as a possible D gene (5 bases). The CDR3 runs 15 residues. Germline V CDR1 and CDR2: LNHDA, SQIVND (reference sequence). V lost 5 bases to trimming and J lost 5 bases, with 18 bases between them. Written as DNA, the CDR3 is TGTGCCAGTAGTCTATTGACAGCCCTGGGGACTGAAGCTTTCTTT. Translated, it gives CASSLLTALGTEAFF.

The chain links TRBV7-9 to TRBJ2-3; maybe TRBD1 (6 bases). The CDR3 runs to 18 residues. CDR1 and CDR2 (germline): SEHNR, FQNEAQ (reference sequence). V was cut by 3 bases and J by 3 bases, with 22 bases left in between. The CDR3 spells CASSFDQGKAHITDTQYF. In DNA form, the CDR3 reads TGTGCCAGCAGCTTTGATCAGGGGAAGGCCCATATTACAGATACGCAGTATTTT.

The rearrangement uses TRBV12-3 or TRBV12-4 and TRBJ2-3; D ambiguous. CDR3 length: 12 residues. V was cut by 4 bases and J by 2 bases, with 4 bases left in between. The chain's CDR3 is CASSSSTDTQYF. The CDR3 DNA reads TGTGCCAGCAGTTCGTCCACAGATACGCAGTATTTT.

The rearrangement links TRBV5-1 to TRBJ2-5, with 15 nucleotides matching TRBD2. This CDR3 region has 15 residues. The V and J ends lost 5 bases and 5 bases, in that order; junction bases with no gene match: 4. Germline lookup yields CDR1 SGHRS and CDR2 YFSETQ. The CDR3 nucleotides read TGCGCCAGCAGTGTTGGACTAGCGGGAGGGGAGACCCAGTACTTC. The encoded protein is CASSVGLAGGETQYF.

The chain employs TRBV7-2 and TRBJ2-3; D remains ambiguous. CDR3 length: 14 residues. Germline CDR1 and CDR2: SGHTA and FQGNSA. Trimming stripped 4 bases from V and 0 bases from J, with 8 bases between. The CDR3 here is CASSYQTSTDTQYF. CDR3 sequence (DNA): TGTGCCAGCAGCTACCAAACTAGCACAGATACGCAGTATTTT. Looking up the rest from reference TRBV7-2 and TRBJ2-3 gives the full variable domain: GAGVSQSPSNKVTEKGKDVELRCDPISGHTALYWYRQSLGQGLEFLIYFQGNSAPDKSGLPSDRFSAERTGGSVSTLTIQRTQQEDSAVYLCASSYQTSTDTQYFGPGTRLTVL.

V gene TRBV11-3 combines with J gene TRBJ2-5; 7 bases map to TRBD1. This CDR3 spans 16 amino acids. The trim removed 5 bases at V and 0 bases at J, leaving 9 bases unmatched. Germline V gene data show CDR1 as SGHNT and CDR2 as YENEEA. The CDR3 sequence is CASSRGTGDDQETQYF. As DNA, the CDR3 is TGTGCCAGCAGCCGTGGTACAGGGGATGACCAAGAGACCCAGTACTTC.

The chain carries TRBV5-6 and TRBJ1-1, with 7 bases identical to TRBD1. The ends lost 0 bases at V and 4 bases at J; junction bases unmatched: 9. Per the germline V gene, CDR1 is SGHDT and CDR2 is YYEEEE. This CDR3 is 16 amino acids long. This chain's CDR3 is CASSLAPSGGGTEAFF. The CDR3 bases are TGTGCCAGCAGCTTGGCCCCTTCAGGGGGTGGCACTGAAGCTTTCTTT. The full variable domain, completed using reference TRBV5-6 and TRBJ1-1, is DAGVTQSPTHLIKTRGQQVTLRCSPKSGHDTVSWYQQALGQGPQFIFQYYEEEERQRGNFPDRFSGHQFPNYSSELNVNALLLGDSALYLCASSLAPSGGGTEAFFGQGTRLTVV.

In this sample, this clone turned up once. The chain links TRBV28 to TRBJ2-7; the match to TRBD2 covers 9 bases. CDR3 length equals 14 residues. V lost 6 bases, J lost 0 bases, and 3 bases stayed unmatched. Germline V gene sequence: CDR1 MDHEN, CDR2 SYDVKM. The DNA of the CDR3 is TGTGCCAGCAGAAGCGGGGGGAGCTCCTACGAGCAGTACTTC. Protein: CASRSGGSSYEQYF.

The CDR3 region is CASSLGGGSYTEAFF. As DNA, the CDR3 is TGTGCCAGCAGCTTAGGTGGAGGGAGCTACACTGAAGCTTTCTTT. The chain recombines TRBV11-1 with TRBJ1-1; unclear D gene. Looked up from germline, CDR1 is SGHAT and CDR2 is FQDESV (reference sequence). The CDR3 sequence is 15 residues long. Trimming took off 1 base at V and 3 bases at J, with 12 bases between the two ends.

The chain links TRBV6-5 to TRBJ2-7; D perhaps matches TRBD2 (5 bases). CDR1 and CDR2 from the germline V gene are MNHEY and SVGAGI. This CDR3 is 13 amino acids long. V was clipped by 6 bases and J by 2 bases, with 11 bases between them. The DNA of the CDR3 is TGTGCCAGCAGGAGGAGGTCTACCTACGAGCAGTACTTC. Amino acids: CASRRRSTYEQYF.

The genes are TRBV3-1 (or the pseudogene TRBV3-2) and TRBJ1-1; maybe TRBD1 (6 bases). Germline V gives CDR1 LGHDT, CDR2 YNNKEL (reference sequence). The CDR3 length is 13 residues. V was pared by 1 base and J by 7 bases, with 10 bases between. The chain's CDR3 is CASSQGGQREAFF. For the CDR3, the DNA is TGTGCCAGCAGCCAAGGGGGGCAGCGTGAAGCTTTCTTT.

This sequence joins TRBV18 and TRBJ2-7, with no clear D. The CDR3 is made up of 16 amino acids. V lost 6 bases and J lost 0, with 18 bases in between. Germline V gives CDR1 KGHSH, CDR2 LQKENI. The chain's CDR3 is CASSSRGATISYEQYF. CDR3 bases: TGTGCCAGCTCCTCACGAGGTGCCACAATCTCCTACGAGCAGTACTTC. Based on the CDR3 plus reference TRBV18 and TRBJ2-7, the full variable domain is NAGVMQNPRHLVRRRGQEARLRCSPMKGHSHVYWYRQLPEEGLKFMVYLQKENIIDESGMPKERFSAEFPKEGPSILRIQQVVRGDSAAYFCASSSRGATISYEQYFGPGTRLTVT.

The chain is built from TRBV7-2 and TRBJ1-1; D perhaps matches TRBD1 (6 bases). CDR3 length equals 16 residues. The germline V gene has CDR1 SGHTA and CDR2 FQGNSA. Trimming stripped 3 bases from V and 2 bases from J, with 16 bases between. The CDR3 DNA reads TGTGCCAGCAGCTTGGGGGGCGGGGGAGGTAACACTGAAGCTTTCTTT. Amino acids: CASSLGGGGGNTEAFF.

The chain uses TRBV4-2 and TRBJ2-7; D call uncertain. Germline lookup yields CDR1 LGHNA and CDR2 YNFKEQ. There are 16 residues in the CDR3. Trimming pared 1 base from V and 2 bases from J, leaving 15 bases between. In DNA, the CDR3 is TGTGCCAGCAGCCAAGGAACTGACTCATCCGCCTACGAGCAGTACTTC. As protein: CASSQGTDSSAYEQYF.

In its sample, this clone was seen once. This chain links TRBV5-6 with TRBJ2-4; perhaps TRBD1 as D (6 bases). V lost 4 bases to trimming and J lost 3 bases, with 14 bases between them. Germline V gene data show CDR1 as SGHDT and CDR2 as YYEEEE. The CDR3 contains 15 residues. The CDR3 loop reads CASSDNRDNKNIQYF. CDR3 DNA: TGTGCCAGCAGCGACAACCGGGACAACAAAAACATTCAGTACTTC.

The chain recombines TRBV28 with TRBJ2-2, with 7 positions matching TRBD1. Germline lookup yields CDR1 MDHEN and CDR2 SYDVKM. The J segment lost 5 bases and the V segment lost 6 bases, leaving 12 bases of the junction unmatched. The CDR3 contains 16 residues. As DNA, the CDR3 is TGTGCCAGCAGCCCAACAGGGGTGTGGGGGACCGGGGAGCTGTTTTTT. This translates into CASSPTGVWGTGELFF.

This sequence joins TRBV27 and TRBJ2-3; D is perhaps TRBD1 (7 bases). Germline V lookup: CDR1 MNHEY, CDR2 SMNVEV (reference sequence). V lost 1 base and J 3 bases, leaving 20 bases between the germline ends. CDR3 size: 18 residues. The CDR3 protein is CASSLFAGQGGWTDTQYF. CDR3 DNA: TGTGCCAGCAGTTTATTCGCGGGGCAGGGGGGATGGACAGATACGCAGTATTTT.

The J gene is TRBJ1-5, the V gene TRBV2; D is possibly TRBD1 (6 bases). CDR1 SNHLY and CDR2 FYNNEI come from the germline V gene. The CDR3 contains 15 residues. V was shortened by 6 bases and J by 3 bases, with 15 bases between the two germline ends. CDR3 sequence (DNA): TGTGCCAGCAGGGATTCGGACAGCAACAATCAGCCCCAGCATTTT. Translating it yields CASRDSDSNNQPQHF.

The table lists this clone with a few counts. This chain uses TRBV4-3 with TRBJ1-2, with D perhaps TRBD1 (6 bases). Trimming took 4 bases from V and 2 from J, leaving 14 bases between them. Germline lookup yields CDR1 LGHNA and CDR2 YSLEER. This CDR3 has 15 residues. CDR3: CASSREWGPNYGYTF. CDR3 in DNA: TGCGCCAGCAGCCGGGAGTGGGGGCCGAACTATGGCTACACCTTC.

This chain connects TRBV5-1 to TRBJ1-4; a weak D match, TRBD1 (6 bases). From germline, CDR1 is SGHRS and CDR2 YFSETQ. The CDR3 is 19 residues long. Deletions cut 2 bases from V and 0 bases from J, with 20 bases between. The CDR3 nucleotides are TGCGCCAGCAGCTTATTAGACAGGAGAGATGATGCAACTAATGAAAAACTGTTTTTT. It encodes CASSLLDRRDDATNEKLFF. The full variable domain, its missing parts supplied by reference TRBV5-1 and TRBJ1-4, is KAGVTQTPRYLIKTRGQQVTLSCSPISGHRSVSWYQQTPGQGLQFLFEYFSETQRNKGNFPGRFSGRQFSNSRSEMNVSTLELGDSALYLCASSLLDRRDDATNEKLFFGSGTQLSVL.

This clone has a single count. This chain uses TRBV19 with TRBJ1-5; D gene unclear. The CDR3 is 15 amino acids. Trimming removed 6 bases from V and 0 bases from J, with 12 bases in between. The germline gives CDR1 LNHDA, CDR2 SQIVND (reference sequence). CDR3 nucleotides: TGTGCCAGTAGCCCCGGGTCCTTTAGCAATCAGCCCCAGCATTTT. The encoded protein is CASSPGSFSNQPQHF.

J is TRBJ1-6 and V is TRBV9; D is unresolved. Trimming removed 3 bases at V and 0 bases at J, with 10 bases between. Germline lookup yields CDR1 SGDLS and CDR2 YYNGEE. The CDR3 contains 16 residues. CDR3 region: CASSAGVSSYNSPLHF. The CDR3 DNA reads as TGTGCCAGCAGCGCCGGGGTCAGCTCCTATAATTCACCCCTCCACTTT.

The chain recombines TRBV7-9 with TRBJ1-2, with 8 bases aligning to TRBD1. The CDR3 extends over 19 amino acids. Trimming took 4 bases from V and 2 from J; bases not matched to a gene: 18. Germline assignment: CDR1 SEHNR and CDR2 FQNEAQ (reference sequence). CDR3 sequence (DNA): TGTGCCAGCAGCTCACTTCAGGGGGCGGGCGAGGCCGGAAACTATGGCTACACCTTC. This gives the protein CASSSLQGAGEAGNYGYTF.